These 26 T cell receptor beta chains were all obtained from the same sample, sequenced in a study of PD-1 blockade in mismatch repair-deficient tumors. Data came from immunoSEQ multiplex PCR; TCRdb stores just in-frame clones and leaves some out. The data show approximately 20,000 clones, 82% seen once. This specimen consisted of PBMCs, obtained 52 weeks after starting pembrolizumab. The receptors were gathered from an adult with mismatch repair-deficient cancer.

The chain has TRBV27 and TRBJ2-3; 12 bases map to TRBD2. Per the germline V gene, CDR1 is MNHEY and CDR2 is SMNVEV (reference sequence). V trimming: 6 bases; J trimming: 6 bases; junction bases outside the gene matches: 7. This CDR3 is built from 15 residues. The DNA for the CDR3 is TGTGCCAGCAGACCGACTAGCGGGAGCGGGGATACGCAGTATTTT. Residues: CASRPTSGSGDTQYF.

For the CDR3, the DNA is TGTGCCAGCAGCCCCGGGACTAGCGCCACAGATACGCAGTATTTT. It specifies CASSPGTSATDTQYF. The rearrangement links TRBV4-2 to TRBJ2-3; 10 nucleotides match TRBD2. This CDR3 is built from 15 residues. In germline, CDR1 is LGHNA, CDR2 YNFKEQ. Losses at the gene ends were 4 bases for V and 2 bases for J; bases not matched to a gene: 3.

This chain joins TRBV6-6 and TRBJ2-7; possibly TRBD1 for D (6 bases). The CDR3 is 15 residues long. The germline V gene encodes CDR1 MNHNY and CDR2 SVGAGI (reference sequence). The V gene lost 2 bases and the J gene lost 0 bases, with 11 bases spanning the gap. CDR3 sequence reads: CASSYTTGSSYEQYF. CDR3 bases: TGTGCCAGCAGTTACACAACAGGGAGCTCCTACGAGCAGTACTTC.

The chain has TRBV19 and TRBJ1-1, with 7 bases matching TRBD1. CDR1 is LNHDA and CDR2 is SQIVND in the germline V gene (reference sequence). V lost 5 bases, J lost 11 bases, and 14 bases stayed unmatched. The CDR3 loop spans 14 amino acids. This CDR3 reads CASSVHTGEGMAFF. The CDR3 bases are TGTGCCAGTAGTGTGCATACAGGGGAAGGCATGGCTTTCTTT.

This clone occurred once. The V gene is TRBV7-6, the J gene TRBJ2-1; 7 nucleotides align to TRBD1. The CDR3 covers 14 residues. The V gene's germline CDR1 is SGHVS and CDR2 FNYEAQ. V dropped 2 bases and J dropped 2; count of bases not matched to a gene: 0. The CDR3 coding sequence is TGTGCCAGCAGCTTACAGGGGGCCTACAATGAGCAGTTCTTC. Amino acid sequence: CASSLQGAYNEQFF.

The chain joins TRBV5-1 to TRBJ2-5; no clear D gene. Germline V lookup: CDR1 SGHRS, CDR2 YFSETQ. V lost 0 bases and J lost 4, with 13 bases in between. This CDR3 comprises 15 residues. The DNA for the CDR3 is TGCGCCAGCAGCTTGGCTGGGCAGATAGGAGAGACCCAGTACTTC. Translation gives CASSLAGQIGETQYF.

The chain combines TRBV10-2 with TRBJ2-6; possibly TRBD1 for D (5 bases). The V gene's germline CDR1 is WSHSY and CDR2 SAAADI. The V and J ends lost 2 bases and 14 bases respectively, with 28 bases between them. The CDR3 length is 18 residues. CDR3 in DNA: TGCGCCAGCAGTGAGGTGGACACTTCTAACAAGTCGGGCCAACTCCTGACTTTC. It translates to CASSEVDTSNKSGQLLTF.

This rearrangement joins TRBV19 to TRBJ2-1; 10 nucleotides agree with TRBD2. Germline V gene sequence: CDR1 LNHDA, CDR2 SQIVND (reference sequence). The CDR3 length is 16 residues. The V gene end was trimmed by 2 bases and the J gene end by 8 bases; junction bases not matched to a gene: 9. The CDR3 spells CASSIRSSGRVHEQFF. CDR3 DNA: TGTGCCAGTAGTATAAGATCCAGCGGGAGGGTCCATGAGCAGTTCTTC.

The sample holds a few counts of this clone. The J gene is TRBJ1-1, the V gene TRBV29-1; D uncertain. This CDR3 spans 14 amino acids. Trimming took off 6 bases at V and 0 bases at J, with 14 bases between the two ends. CDR1 is SQVTM, CDR2 ANQGSEA, per germline. The CDR3 DNA sequence: TGCAGCGTCCTTTTATACAGTGTGAACACTGAAGCTTTCTTT. It codes for CSVLLYSVNTEAFF.

V is TRBV7-2 and J is TRBJ2-5, with D perhaps matching TRBD1 (5 bases). Germline V CDR1 and CDR2: SGHTA, FQGNSA. Trimming removed 5 bases from V and 5 bases from J, with 18 bases in between. The CDR3 consists of 15 residues. The CDR3 reads CASSRLQPRVETQYF. In DNA, the CDR3 is TGTGCCAGCAGCCGCTTGCAACCCAGGGTGGAGACCCAGTACTTC.

The rearrangement links TRBV4-1 to TRBJ2-2; 10 bases are shared with TRBD2. V lost 6 bases, J lost 0 bases, and 10 bases stayed unmatched. Germline CDR1 is MGHRA and CDR2 is YSYEKL. The CDR3 consists of 18 residues. The CDR3 DNA follows: TGCGCCAGCAGGGGGGTAGCGGGAGGCGCCGCGAACACCGGGGAGCTGTTTTTT. This translates into CASRGVAGGAANTGELFF.

The rearrangement joins TRBV18 to TRBJ2-3; 7 bases map to TRBD2. Germline values: CDR1 KGHSH, CDR2 LQKENI. The CDR3 length is 17 residues. V lost 0 bases to trimming and J lost 6 bases; unmatched junction nucleotides: 12. The CDR3 sequence is CASSPPSSGPSVDTQYF. In DNA, the CDR3 is TGTGCCAGCTCACCACCGTCTAGCGGCCCCTCTGTTGATACGCAGTATTTT. The entire variable domain, with the rest obtained from reference TRBV18 and TRBJ2-3, is as follows: NAGVMQNPRHLVRRRGQEARLRCSPMKGHSHVYWYRQLPEEGLKFMVYLQKENIIDESGMPKERFSAEFPKEGPSILRIQQVVRGDSAAYFCASSPPSSGPSVDTQYFGPGTRLTVL.

The rearrangement uses TRBV27 and TRBJ2-7; 10 bases are a match to TRBD2. Germline V gene lookup returns CDR1 MNHEY and CDR2 SMNVEV (reference sequence). The CDR3 runs 15 residues. The V gene end was trimmed by 6 bases and the J gene end by 3 bases; junction bases not matched to a gene: 8. The CDR3 loop is CASRTTSGTHYEQYF. The CDR3 bases are TGTGCCAGCAGGACTACTAGCGGGACCCACTACGAGCAGTACTTC.

This chain joins TRBV27 and TRBJ2-7, with 9 bases that match TRBD1. The CDR3 totals 15 residues. CDR1 MNHEY and CDR2 SMNVEV come from the germline V gene (reference sequence). Trimming cost V 5 bases and J 1 base; bases outside gene matches: 6. CDR3 DNA sequence: TGTGCCAGCAGTAGAACAGGGGGCGAGTCCTACGAGCAGTACTTC. The encoded protein is CASSRTGGESYEQYF.

The chain carries TRBV7-3 and TRBJ2-7; 12 bases are a match to TRBD2. The germline CDR1 and CDR2 sequences are SGHTA and FQGTGA. The V gene end was trimmed by 5 bases and the J gene end by 1 base; junction bases not matched to a gene: 3. This CDR3 is built from 15 residues. The CDR3 coding sequence is TGTGCCAGCAGCCCGGGACTAGCGGGTTCCTACGAGCAGTACTTC. Protein product: CASSPGLAGSYEQYF.

The V and J genes are TRBV2 and TRBJ2-7, with 8 bases lining up with TRBD2. Unmatched junction bases numbered 6, after V lost 2 bases and J lost 6 bases. Germline V gives CDR1 SNHLY, CDR2 FYNNEI. The CDR3 totals 14 residues. The CDR3 protein is CASSEKSREAEQYF. The DNA of the CDR3 is TGTGCCAGCAGTGAAAAGTCGCGGGAGGCCGAGCAGTACTTC.

The rearrangement joins TRBV5-1 to TRBJ2-5; 9 nucleotides line up with TRBD2. The CDR3 spans 15 residues. Germline CDR1 is SGHRS and CDR2 is YFSETQ. V shed 2 bases, J shed 2 bases, and the junction held 4 bases outside the gene matches. The CDR3 spells CASSFGLALQETQYF. The CDR3 region has the DNA TGCGCCAGCAGCTTCGGACTAGCGTTGCAAGAGACCCAGTACTTC.

The chain combines TRBV7-3 with TRBJ1-1, with 8 bases fitting TRBD1. Germline V gene data show CDR1 as SGHTA and CDR2 as FQGTGA. The CDR3 length is 15 residues. The V segment lost 1 base and the J segment 5 bases; nucleotides outside the gene matches: 6. CDR3 region: CASSLNGRGLTEAFF. CDR3 DNA sequence: TGTGCCAGCAGCTTAAACGGCAGGGGGCTTACTGAAGCTTTCTTT.

The rearrangement joins TRBV28 to TRBJ1-4; 7 bases fit TRBD1. The CDR3 length is 13 residues. Looked up from germline, CDR1 is MDHEN and CDR2 is SYDVKM. With 6 bases clipped from V and 10 bases from J, the junction kept 8 bases outside the gene matches. CDR3 sequence: CASSRDSLAKLFF. CDR3 coding DNA: TGTGCCAGCAGCCGGGACAGCTTGGCAAAACTGTTTTTT. Complete variable domain (other parts from reference TRBV28 and TRBJ1-4): DVKVTQSSRYLVKRTGEKVFLECVQDMDHENMFWYRQDPGLGLRLIYFSYDVKMKEKGDIPEGYSVSREKKERFSLILESASTNQTSMYLCASSRDSLAKLFFGSGTQLSVL.

The rearrangement links TRBV11-3 to TRBJ1-1; D remains unclear. The germline CDR1 and CDR2 sequences are SGHNT and YENEEA. The CDR3 runs 13 residues. V lost 0 bases, J lost 3 bases, and 5 bases lay in between. For the CDR3, the DNA is TGTGCCAGCAGCTTAGACCAGGACACTGAAGCTTTCTTT. It specifies CASSLDQDTEAFF.

V is TRBV5-4 and J is TRBJ2-2; no clear D. V dropped 9 bases and J dropped 6 bases, with 9 bases sitting between them. Germline lookup yields CDR1 SGHNT and CDR2 YYREEE (reference sequence). CDR3 length: 11 amino acids. In DNA form, the CDR3 reads TGTGCCACCCAGGTCCCCGGGGAGCTGTTTTTT. It is translated as CATQVPGELFF.

This chain links TRBV9 with TRBJ2-3; D is uncertain. The ends were cut back, 0 bases at V and 2 bases at J, with 7 bases in the middle. Germline V gives CDR1 SGDLS, CDR2 YYNGEE. The CDR3 is made up of 14 amino acids. In nucleotides, the CDR3 is TGTGCCAGCAGCGTAGGCTACTACACAGATACGCAGTATTTT. The encoded protein is CASSVGYYTDTQYF.

The V call is TRBV9, the J call TRBJ2-3; 12 positions match TRBD2. Trimming at V came to 3 bases and at J to 0 bases, leaving 11 bases not matched to a gene. Germline V CDR1 and CDR2: SGDLS, YYNGEE. CDR3 length: 19 amino acids. The CDR3 coding sequence is TGTGCCAGCAGCGCGCCGGGACTAGCGGGTCCTACTAGCACAGATACGCAGTATTTT. Translated, it gives CASSAPGLAGPTSTDTQYF.

This chain joins TRBV28 and TRBJ1-5; the D is unclear. The CDR3 is made up of 12 amino acids. In germline, CDR1 is MDHEN, CDR2 SYDVKM. Trimming removed 5 bases at V and 1 base at J, with 3 bases between. CDR3 DNA: TGTGCCAGCAGTGTAAGCAATCAGCCCCAGCATTTT. Its translation is CASSVSNQPQHF.

V usage is TRBV28 and J usage is TRBJ2-3, with 12 bases aligning to TRBD2. With V trimmed by 2 bases and J by 7 bases, 10 bases remained unmatched. This CDR3 region has 17 residues. Germline assignment: CDR1 MDHEN and CDR2 SYDVKM. Here the CDR3 DNA reads TGTGCCAGCAGTTTACTTAATACTAGCGGGAGGTTGAATACGCAGTATTTT. Amino acid sequence: CASSLLNTSGRLNTQYF.

This chain connects TRBV5-1 to TRBJ2-5, with D maybe TRBD1 (5 bases). The V end lost 6 bases, the J end lost 5 bases, and 20 bases lay between the germline ends. This CDR3 is built from 15 residues. Germline CDR1 and CDR2: SGHRS and YFSETQ. CDR3 sequence: CASNSNFGTGETQYF. CDR3 bases: TGCGCCAGCAACTCAAACTTCGGTACAGGCGAGACCCAGTACTTC. The full variable domain, its missing parts supplied by reference TRBV5-1 and TRBJ2-5, is KAGVTQTPRYLIKTRGQQVTLSCSPISGHRSVSWYQQTPGQGLQFLFEYFSETQRNKGNFPGRFSGRQFSNSRSEMNVSTLELGDSALYLCASNSNFGTGETQYFGPGTRLLVL.